These 14 T cell receptor beta chains originate from one sample sequenced in a study of metastatic and nonmetastatic thyroid tumors. Nobody among the patients had been given any treatment before thyroid surgery. TCRdb re-clonotyped the PCR reads through MiXCR. Of approximately 30,000 clones in the sample, more than 14% were seen once. The sample comprised blood. Receptors were obtained from a male donor with papillary thyroid cancer or a benign thyroid nodule (not recorded which). Some clones in this sample may be carry-over from other donors' samples.

V is TRBV10-1 and J is TRBJ1-1, with 8 nucleotides matching TRBD1. V was pared by 6 bases and J by 3 bases, with 6 bases of the junction left unmatched. Germline V gene sequence: CDR1 WNHNN, CDR2 SYGVQD (reference sequence). The CDR3 is 14 amino acids. CDR3 nucleotide sequence: TGCGCCAGCAGCCTCCGGGACAGGTACACTGAAGCTTTCTTT. Protein: CASSLRDRYTEAFF.

This clone counts as medium-sized. CDR3 in DNA: TGCAGTGCTACCCGGTCTGAGGTTGAAGCTTTCTTT. Protein product: CSATRSEVEAFF. V gene TRBV20-1 combines with J gene TRBJ1-1; D ambiguous. Per the germline V gene, CDR1 is DFQATT and CDR2 is SNEGSKA (reference sequence). The CDR3 has 12 amino acids. With 4 bases removed from V and 7 bases from J, the gap between germline ends came to 13 bases.

By proportion, this clone is medium-sized. This sequence joins TRBV11-2 and TRBJ2-1; D could derive from TRBD1 or TRBD2 (5 bases each). The V gene's germline CDR1 is SGHAT and CDR2 FQNNGV. The CDR3 spans 12 residues. The germline V and J ends were trimmed by 6 bases and 8 bases, with 11 bases remaining between them. CDR3 loop: CASRPGSDEQFF. The DNA for the CDR3 is TGTGCCAGCAGACCAGGGAGCGATGAGCAGTTCTTC.

This rearrangement joins TRBV7-2 to TRBJ2-3; TRBD2 aligns across 11 bases. The germline V gene has CDR1 SGHTA and CDR2 FQGNSA. This CDR3 spans 15 amino acids. Germline trimming cut 3 bases from V and 5 bases from J; bases unmatched to any gene: 4. The CDR3 here is CASSFSGRARDTQYF. The CDR3 DNA is TGTGCCAGCAGCTTTAGCGGGAGGGCAAGAGATACGCAGTATTTT.

This clone was seen many times. The chain joins TRBV7-2 to TRBJ1-4; D not resolved. This CDR3 is built from 14 residues. The germline gives CDR1 SGHTA, CDR2 FQGNSA. V lost 2 bases to trimming and J lost 5 bases, with 9 bases between them. This chain's CDR3 is CASSLLGSNEKLFF. The DNA of the CDR3 is TGTGCCAGCAGCTTATTGGGAAGCAATGAAAAACTGTTTTTT.

This clone has at least ten counts. Given a much more abundant clone one base away, this may be a read error. The chain joins TRBV9 to TRBJ2-7, with D perhaps matching TRBD2 (6 bases). Germline V lookup: CDR1 SGDLS, CDR2 YYNGEE. V dropped 4 bases and J dropped 3 bases, with 17 bases sitting between them. The CDR3 runs 15 residues. CDR3 nucleotide sequence: TGTGCCAGCAGCCCCGGGGGAGCGGCGTTCTACGAGCAGTACTTC. The encoded protein is CASSPGGAAFYEQYF.

In DNA form, the CDR3 reads TGTGCCAGCAGCTTAGGACAGATCTTATACGAGCAGTACTTC. Residues: CASSLGQILYEQYF. The rearrangement uses TRBV7-9 and TRBJ2-7, with D tentatively TRBD1 (5 bases). CDR1 is SEHNR and CDR2 is FQNEAQ in the germline V gene (reference sequence). This CDR3 spans 14 amino acids. Trimming removed 1 base at V and 4 bases at J, with 11 bases between.

Many counts were recorded for this clone. This chain links TRBV29-1 with TRBJ2-6; no reliable D call. The V gene's germline CDR1 is SQVTM and CDR2 ANQGSEA. The V gene lost 4 bases and the J gene lost 0 bases, with 1 base spanning the gap. The CDR3 covers 12 residues. The CDR3 sequence is CSVVSGANVLTF. Here the CDR3 DNA reads TGCAGCGTTGTCTCTGGGGCCAACGTCCTGACTTTC.

This clone came up many times. The chain couples TRBV5-1 to TRBJ1-6; TRBD1 might be the D (6 bases). Germline CDR1 and CDR2: SGHRS and YFSETQ. Between the trimmed V and J ends, which lost 4 bases and 5 bases, there was a span of 10 bases. The CDR3 totals 14 residues. Written as DNA, the CDR3 is TGCGCCAGCAGCAACGGACAGAATAATTCACCCCTCCACTTT. It codes for CASSNGQNNSPLHF.

This clone has more than one count but fewer than ten. The genes are TRBV6-1 and TRBJ1-2; D possibly corresponds to TRBD1 (6 bases). Germline CDR1 is MNHNS and CDR2 is SASEGT. The germline V and J ends were trimmed by 1 base and 7 bases, with 7 bases remaining between them. The CDR3 loop spans 12 amino acids. The CDR3 DNA sequence: TGTGCCAGCAGTGAAGTAGGGGGTGGCTACACCTTC. Translation gives CASSEVGGGYTF.

This clone has at least ten counts. The genes are TRBV9 and TRBJ2-2; D tentatively fits TRBD1 or TRBD2 (5 bases each). The CDR3 spans 16 residues. CDR1 and CDR2 from the germline V gene are SGDLS and YYNGEE. Trimming removed 0 bases at V and 2 bases at J, with 11 bases between. CDR3: CASSVEYGANTGELFF. Written as DNA, the CDR3 is TGTGCCAGCAGCGTAGAATACGGGGCCAACACCGGGGAGCTGTTTTTT.

This clone was observed at least ten times. The rearrangement joins TRBV2 to TRBJ2-2; weak D call: TRBD1 (5 bases). Between the trimmed V and J ends, which lost 5 bases and 4 bases, there was a span of 14 bases. Germline V gives CDR1 SNHLY, CDR2 FYNNEI. This CDR3 spans 15 amino acids. DNA for the CDR3: TGTGCCAGCAGTCCGAGCACAGGTTTCACCGGGGAGCTGTTTTTT. Translated: CASSPSTGFTGELFF.

This clone occurred many times. The chain couples TRBV3-1 to TRBJ2-3; the D gene is possibly TRBD1 (6 bases). Germline-derived CDR1 and CDR2 are LGHDT and YNNKEL (reference sequence). V gave up 2 bases and J gave up 2 bases, with 11 bases separating them. This CDR3 comprises 15 residues. CDR3 nucleotide sequence: TGTGCCAGCAGCCAACCGACAGGAAACACAGATACGCAGTATTTT. Amino acid sequence: CASSQPTGNTDTQYF.

This clone has at least ten counts. V is TRBV10-3 and J is TRBJ2-7, with D possibly being TRBD1 (6 bases). The CDR3 sequence is 13 residues long. V lost 6 bases to trimming and J lost 4 bases, with 13 bases between them. Germline V CDR1 and CDR2: ENHRY, SYGVKD. CDR3 nucleotides: TGTGCCATCAGATCAGGGGATACATACGAGCAGTACTTC. Translation: CAIRSGDTYEQYF.